This T cell receptor (beta chain) was profiled in a study of blood T cell repertoires in COVID-19. This CDR3 spans 15 amino acids. Germline V lookup: CDR1 SGHDN, CDR2 FVKESK. With 0 bases clipped from V and 4 bases from J, the junction kept 4 bases outside the gene matches. Sequencing was performed with immunoSEQ multiplex PCR; in TCRdb, only in-frame clones are kept and a portion is missing. The sample contains about 350,000 clones, roughly 90% of which appear only once. Material for sequencing was PBMCs or T cells enriched from blood (not recorded which). V is TRBV14 and J is TRBJ2-5; 8 bases fit TRBD2. The clonotype originates from a woman in her twenties or thirties who had recovered from COVID-19. As DNA, the CDR3 is TGTGCCAGCAGCCAAGACAGCGGGAGAAGAGAGACCCAGTACTTC. It yields the protein CASSQDSGRRETQYF.